This TCR beta chain was sequenced for a study of shared clonotypes between healthy human individuals. The assay was immunoSEQ multiplex PCR, and TCRdb's table has in-frame clones only and misses some. The sample holds roughly 2.2 million clones, 90% to 95% seen once. CDR3 length equals 15 residues. Germline V gene lookup returns CDR1 SGHRS and CDR2 YFSETQ. The V end lost 7 bases, the J end lost 6 bases, and 19 bases lay between the germline ends. The genes are TRBV5-1 and TRBJ2-2; possibly TRBD1 for D (5 bases). The source material was naive CD4+ T cells from PBMCs. As to subset: CD45RA+ positively selected. This receptor was identified in a man aged 18 to 30 in good health. Some clones in this sample may be carry-over from other donors' samples. CDR3 loop: CASSRSRVEAGELFF. The CDR3 nucleotides are TGCGCCAGCTCCCGGAGCAGGGTAGAAGCCGGGGAGCTGTTTTTT.